This T cell receptor beta chain was sequenced in a study of CD8 T cells in Susac syndrome. Across the study: Intravenous immunoglobulin alone or corticosteroids were being given to patients with Susac syndrome at blood draw, unless they were therapy-naive.

There are 12 residues in the CDR3. Germline CDR1 reads MGHDK; CDR2 reads SYGVNS. The ends were cut back, 4 bases at V and 6 bases at J, with 10 bases in the middle. With random hexamers, about 0.5 to 1 ug RNA was reverse transcribed. TCRdb reprocessed the immunoSEQ multiplex PCR reads with MiXCR, giving one entry per CDR3 protein. The repertoire holds approximately 80,000 distinct CDR3 sequences, with approximately 94% as singletons. With respect to this clonotype: The antigen remains undetermined.

Study findings and constraints: Susac-specific public clones numbered more than 15 in total CD8+ repertoires (and about five in CD8+ TEMRA repertoires).

The sequenced sample was CD8+ T cells from PBMCs. This TCR came from a human donor with Susac syndrome. V gene TRBV25-1 combines with J gene TRBJ2-7, with D possibly TRBD2 on 6 matching bases. The CDR3 is CASSGLVAEQYF. The DNA of the CDR3 is TGTGCCAGCAGTGGACTAGTCGCCGAGCAGTACTTC.